Sequencing of this T cell receptor (beta chain) was carried out in a study of T cell changes during pregnancy in multiple sclerosis. Clones were sequenced by immunoSEQ multiplex PCR, and TCRdb holds only the in-frame ones, with some missing. The sample shows roughly 29,000 clones, roughly nine tenths of them seen only once. Unmatched junction bases numbered 11, after V lost 5 bases and J lost 4 bases. Germline values: CDR1 SGDLS, CDR2 YYNGEE. The CDR3 is 15 amino acids. The TCR originated in a female donor with multiple sclerosis, enrolled in a pregnancy study. The V and J genes are TRBV9 and TRBJ1-2; TRBD1 agrees at 7 bases. Sequencing was performed on CD8+ T cells from peripheral blood mononuclear cells, taken before pregnancy. This chain's CDR3 is CASRPTEQGVYGYTF. DNA of the CDR3: TGTGCCAGCAGACCTACCGAGCAGGGGGTCTATGGCTACACCTTC. Filled out from reference TRBV9 and TRBJ1-2, the complete variable domain reads DSGVTQTPKHLITATGQRVTLRCSPRSGDLSVYWYQQSLDQGLQFLIQYYNGEERAKGNILERFSAQQFPDLHSELNLSSLELGDSALYFCASRPTEQGVYGYTFGSGTRLTVV.